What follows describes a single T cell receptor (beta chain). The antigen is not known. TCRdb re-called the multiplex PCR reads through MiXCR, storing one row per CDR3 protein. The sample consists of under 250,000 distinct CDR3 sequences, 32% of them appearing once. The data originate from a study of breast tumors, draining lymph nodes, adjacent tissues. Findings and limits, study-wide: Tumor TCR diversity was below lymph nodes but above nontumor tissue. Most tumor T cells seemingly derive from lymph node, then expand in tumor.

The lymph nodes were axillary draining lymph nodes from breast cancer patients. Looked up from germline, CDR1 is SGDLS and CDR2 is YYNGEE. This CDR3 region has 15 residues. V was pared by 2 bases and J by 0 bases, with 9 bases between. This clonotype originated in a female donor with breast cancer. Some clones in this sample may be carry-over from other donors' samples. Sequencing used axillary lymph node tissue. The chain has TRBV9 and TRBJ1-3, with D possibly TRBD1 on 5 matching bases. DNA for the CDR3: TGTGCCAGCAGCGTCGGGACCAGCTCTGGAAACACCATATATTTT. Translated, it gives CASSVGTSSGNTIYF.